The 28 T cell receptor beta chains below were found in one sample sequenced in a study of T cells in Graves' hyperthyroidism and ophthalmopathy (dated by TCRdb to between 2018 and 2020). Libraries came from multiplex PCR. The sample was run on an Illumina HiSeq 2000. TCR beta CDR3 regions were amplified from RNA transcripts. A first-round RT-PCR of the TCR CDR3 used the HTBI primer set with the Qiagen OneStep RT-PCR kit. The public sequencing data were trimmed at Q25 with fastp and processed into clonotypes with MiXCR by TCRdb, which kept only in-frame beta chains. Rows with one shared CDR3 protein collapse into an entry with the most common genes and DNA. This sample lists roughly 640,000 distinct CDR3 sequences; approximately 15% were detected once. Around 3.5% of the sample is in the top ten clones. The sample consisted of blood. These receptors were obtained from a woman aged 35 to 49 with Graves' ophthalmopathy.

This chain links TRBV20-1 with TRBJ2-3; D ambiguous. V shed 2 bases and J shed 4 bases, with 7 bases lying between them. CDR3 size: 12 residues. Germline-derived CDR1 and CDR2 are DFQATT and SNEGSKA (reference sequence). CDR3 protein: CSARLVADTQYF. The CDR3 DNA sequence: TGCAGTGCTAGATTAGTTGCAGATACGCAGTATTTT.

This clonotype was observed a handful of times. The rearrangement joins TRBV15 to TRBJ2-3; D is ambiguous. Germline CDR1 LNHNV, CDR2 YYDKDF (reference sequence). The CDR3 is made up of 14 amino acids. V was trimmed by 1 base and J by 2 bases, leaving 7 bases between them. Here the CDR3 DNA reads TGTGCCACCAGCAGAGTCTCACACACAGATACGCAGTATTTT. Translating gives CATSRVSHTDTQYF. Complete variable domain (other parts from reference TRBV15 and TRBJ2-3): DAMVIQNPRYQVTQFGKPVTLSCSQTLNHNVMYWYQQKSSQAPKLLFHYYDKDFNNEADTPDNFQSRRPNTSFCFLDIRSPGLGDTAMYLCATSRVSHTDTQYFGPGTRLTVL.

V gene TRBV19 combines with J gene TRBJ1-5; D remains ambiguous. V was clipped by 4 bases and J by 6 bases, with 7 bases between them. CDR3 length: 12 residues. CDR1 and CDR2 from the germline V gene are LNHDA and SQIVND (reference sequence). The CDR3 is CASSTHSQPQHF. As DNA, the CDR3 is TGTGCCAGTAGTACCCACAGTCAGCCCCAGCATTTT.

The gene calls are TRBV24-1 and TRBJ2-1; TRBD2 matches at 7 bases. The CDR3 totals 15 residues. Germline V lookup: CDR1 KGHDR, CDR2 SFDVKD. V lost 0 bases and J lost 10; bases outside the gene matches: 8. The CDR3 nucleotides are TGTGCCACCAGTGATTTGCAGGTGGGGGGGAAGGAGCAGTTCTTC. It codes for CATSDLQVGGKEQFF.

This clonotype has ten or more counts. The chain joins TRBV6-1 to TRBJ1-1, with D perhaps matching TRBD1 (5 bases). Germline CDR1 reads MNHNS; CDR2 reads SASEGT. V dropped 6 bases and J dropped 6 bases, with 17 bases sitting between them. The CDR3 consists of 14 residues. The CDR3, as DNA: TGTGCCAGCAGCTCCGGGACCGAGTCGTCTGAAGCTTTCTTT. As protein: CASSSGTESSEAFF.

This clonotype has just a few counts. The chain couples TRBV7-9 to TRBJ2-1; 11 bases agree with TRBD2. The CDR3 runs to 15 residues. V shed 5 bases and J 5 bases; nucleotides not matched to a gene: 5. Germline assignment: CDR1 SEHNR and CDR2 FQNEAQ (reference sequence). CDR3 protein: CASSRGTSGDNEQFF. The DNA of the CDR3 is TGTGCCAGCAGCCGCGGGACTAGCGGTGACAATGAGCAGTTCTTC.

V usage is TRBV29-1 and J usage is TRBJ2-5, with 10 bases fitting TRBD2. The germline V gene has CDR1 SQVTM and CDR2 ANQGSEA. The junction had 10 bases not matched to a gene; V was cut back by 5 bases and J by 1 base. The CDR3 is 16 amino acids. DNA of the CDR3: TGCAGCGTTATGCCAGCGGGAGGGAGGTTCCAAGAGACCCAGTACTTC. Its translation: CSVMPAGGRFQETQYF. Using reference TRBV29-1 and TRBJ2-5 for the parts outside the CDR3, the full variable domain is SAVISQKPSRDICQRGTSLTIQCQVDSQVTMMFWYRQQPGQSLTLIATANQGSEATYESGFVIDKFPISRPNLTFSTLTVSNMSPEDSSIYLCSVMPAGGRFQETQYFGPGTRLLVL.

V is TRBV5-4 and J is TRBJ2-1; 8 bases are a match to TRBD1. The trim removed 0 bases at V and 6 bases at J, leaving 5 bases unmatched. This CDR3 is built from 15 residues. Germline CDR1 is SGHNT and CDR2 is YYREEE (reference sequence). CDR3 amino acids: CASSLGAGGSNEQFF. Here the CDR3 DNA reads TGTGCCAGCAGCTTGGGGGCAGGGGGCTCCAATGAGCAGTTCTTC.

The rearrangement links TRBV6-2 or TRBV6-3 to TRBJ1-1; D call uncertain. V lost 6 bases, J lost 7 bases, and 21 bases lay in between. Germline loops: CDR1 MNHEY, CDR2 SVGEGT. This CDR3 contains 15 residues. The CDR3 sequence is CASSNQAGSGGEAFF. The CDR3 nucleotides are TGTGCCAGCAGCAACCAGGCGGGGTCCGGAGGTGAAGCTTTCTTT.

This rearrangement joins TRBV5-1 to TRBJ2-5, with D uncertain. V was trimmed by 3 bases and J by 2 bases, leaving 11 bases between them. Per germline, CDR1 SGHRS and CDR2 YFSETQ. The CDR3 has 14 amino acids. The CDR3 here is CASSSRRKQETQYF. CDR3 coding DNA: TGCGCCAGCAGCTCCCGACGGAAACAAGAGACCCAGTACTTC.

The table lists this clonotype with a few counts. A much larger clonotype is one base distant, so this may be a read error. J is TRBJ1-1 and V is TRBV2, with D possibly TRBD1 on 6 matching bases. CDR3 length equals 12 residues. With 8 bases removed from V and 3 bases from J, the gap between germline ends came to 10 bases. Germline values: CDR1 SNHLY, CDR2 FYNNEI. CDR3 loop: CASQDSYTEAFF. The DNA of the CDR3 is TGTGCCAGCCAGGACAGCTACACTGAAGCTTTCTTT. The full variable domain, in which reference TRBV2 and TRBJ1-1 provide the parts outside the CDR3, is EPEVTQTPSHQVTQMGQEVILRCVPISNHLYFYWYRQILGQKVEFLVSFYNNEISEKSEIFDDQFSVERPDGSNFTLKIRSTKLEDSAMYFCASQDSYTEAFFGQGTRLTVV.

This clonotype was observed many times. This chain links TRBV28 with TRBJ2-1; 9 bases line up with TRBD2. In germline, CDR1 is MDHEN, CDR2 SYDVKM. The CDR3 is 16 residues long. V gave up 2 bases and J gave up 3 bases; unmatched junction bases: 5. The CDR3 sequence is CASSLTGTSNYNEQFF. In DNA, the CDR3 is TGTGCCAGCAGTTTAACCGGGACTAGCAACTACAATGAGCAGTTCTTC.

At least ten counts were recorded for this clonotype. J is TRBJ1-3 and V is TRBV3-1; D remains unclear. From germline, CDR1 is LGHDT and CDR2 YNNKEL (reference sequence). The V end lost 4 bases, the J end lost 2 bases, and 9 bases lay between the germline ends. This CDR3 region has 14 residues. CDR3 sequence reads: CASSPQVAGNTIYF. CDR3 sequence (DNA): TGTGCCAGCAGCCCCCAGGTTGCTGGAAACACCATATATTTT.

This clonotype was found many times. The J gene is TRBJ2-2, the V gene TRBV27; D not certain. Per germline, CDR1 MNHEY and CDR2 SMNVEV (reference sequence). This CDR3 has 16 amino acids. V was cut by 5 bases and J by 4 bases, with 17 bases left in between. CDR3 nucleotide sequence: TGTGCCAGCAGTCCTTCTGACCGACGTCGCACCGGGGAGCTGTTTTTT. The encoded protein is CASSPSDRRRTGELFF.

DNA for the CDR3: TGTGCCAGCAGCTTAGCGGGGCTAGCGGACCAAGAGACCCAGTACTTC. Amino acids: CASSLAGLADQETQYF. This rearrangement joins TRBV7-9 to TRBJ2-5; 7 bases map to TRBD2. There are 16 residues in the CDR3. The ends lost 0 bases at V and 0 bases at J; junction bases unmatched: 4. Germline V CDR1 and CDR2: SEHNR, FQNEAQ (reference sequence).

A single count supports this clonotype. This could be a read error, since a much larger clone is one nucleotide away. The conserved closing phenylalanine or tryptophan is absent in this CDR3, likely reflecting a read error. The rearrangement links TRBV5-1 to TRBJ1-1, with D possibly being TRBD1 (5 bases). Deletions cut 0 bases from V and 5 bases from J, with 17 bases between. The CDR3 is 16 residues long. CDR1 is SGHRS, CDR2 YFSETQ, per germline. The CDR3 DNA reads TGCGCCAGCAGCTTGGGGTATCAGGGAAGGAGGACTGAAGCTTTCTCT. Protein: CASSLGYQGRRTEAFS.

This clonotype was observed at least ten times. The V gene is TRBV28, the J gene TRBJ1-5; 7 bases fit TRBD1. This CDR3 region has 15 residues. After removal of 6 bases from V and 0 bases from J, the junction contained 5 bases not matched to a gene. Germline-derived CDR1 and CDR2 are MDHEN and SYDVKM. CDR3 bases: TGTGCCAGCAGGGAACAGGGGCATAGCAATCAGCCCCAGCATTTT. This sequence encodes CASREQGHSNQPQHF.

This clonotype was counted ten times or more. The CDR3 loop is CASSLWSGQGHIQYF. DNA for the CDR3: TGTGCCAGCAGCTTATGGTCGGGGCAGGGACACATTCAGTACTTC. The chain uses TRBV7-2 and TRBJ2-4, with D perhaps given as TRBD1 or TRBD2 (5 bases each). Trimming shortened V by 2 bases and J by 8 bases, and 16 bases separated the two germline ends. The length of the CDR3 is 15 residues. Germline V lookup: CDR1 SGHTA, CDR2 FQGNSA.

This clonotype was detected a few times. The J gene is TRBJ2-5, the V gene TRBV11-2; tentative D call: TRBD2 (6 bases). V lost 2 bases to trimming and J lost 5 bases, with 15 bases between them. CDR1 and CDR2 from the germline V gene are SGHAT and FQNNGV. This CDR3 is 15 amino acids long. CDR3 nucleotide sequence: TGTGCCAGCAGCTTAAACCCCGGGAGTACGGAGACCCAGTACTTC. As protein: CASSLNPGSTETQYF.

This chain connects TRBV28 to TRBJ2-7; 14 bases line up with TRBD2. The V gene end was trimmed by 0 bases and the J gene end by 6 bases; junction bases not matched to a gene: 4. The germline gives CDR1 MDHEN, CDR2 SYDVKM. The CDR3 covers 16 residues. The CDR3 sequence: CASSLWGLAGASEQYF. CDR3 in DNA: TGTGCCAGCAGTTTATGGGGACTAGCGGGAGCCTCCGAGCAGTACTTC.

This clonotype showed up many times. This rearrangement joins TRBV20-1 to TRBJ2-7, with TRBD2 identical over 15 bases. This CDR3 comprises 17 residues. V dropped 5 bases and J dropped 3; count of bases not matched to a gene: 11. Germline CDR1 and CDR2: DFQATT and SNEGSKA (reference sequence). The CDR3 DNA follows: TGCAGTGCTTCGCACCAGGGACTAGCGGGAGGAATCTACGAGCAGTACTTC. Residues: CSASHQGLAGGIYEQYF.

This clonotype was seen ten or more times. CDR3 protein: CASSLGGHPNEKLFF. The DNA for the CDR3 is TGTGCCAGCAGTTTGGGGGGACACCCTAATGAAAAACTGTTTTTT. The chain employs TRBV28 and TRBJ1-4; weak D call: TRBD1 (6 bases). The length of the CDR3 is 15 residues. Per the germline V gene, CDR1 is MDHEN and CDR2 is SYDVKM. Trimming took 3 bases from V and 3 from J, leaving 11 bases between them. Drawing the rest from reference TRBV28 and TRBJ1-4, the complete variable domain is DVKVTQSSRYLVKRTGEKVFLECVQDMDHENMFWYRQDPGLGLRLIYFSYDVKMKEKGDIPEGYSVSREKKERFSLILESASTNQTSMYLCASSLGGHPNEKLFFGSGTQLSVL.

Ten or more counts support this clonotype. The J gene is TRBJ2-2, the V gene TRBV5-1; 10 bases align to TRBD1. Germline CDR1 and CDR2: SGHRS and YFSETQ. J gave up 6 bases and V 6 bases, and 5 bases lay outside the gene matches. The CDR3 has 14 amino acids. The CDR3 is CASNPTGGPGELFF. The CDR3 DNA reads TGCGCCAGCAACCCGACAGGGGGCCCCGGGGAGCTGTTTTTT. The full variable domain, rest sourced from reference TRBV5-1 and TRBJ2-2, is KAGVTQTPRYLIKTRGQQVTLSCSPISGHRSVSWYQQTPGQGLQFLFEYFSETQRNKGNFPGRFSGRQFSNSRSEMNVSTLELGDSALYLCASNPTGGPGELFFGEGSRLTVL.

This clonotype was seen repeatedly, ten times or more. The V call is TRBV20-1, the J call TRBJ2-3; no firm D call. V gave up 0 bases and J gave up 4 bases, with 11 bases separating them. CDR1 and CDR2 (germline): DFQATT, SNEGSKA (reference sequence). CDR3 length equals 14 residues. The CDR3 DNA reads TGCAGTGCTAGAGAGGGCAGCGAGGCAGATACGCAGTATTTT. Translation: CSAREGSEADTQYF.

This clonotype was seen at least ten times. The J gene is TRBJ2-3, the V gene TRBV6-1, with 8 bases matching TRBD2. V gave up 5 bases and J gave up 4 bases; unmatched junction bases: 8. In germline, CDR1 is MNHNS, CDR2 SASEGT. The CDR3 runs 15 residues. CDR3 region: CASSWRREAPDTQYF. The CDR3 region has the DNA TGTGCCAGCAGTTGGCGGCGGGAGGCCCCAGATACGCAGTATTTT.

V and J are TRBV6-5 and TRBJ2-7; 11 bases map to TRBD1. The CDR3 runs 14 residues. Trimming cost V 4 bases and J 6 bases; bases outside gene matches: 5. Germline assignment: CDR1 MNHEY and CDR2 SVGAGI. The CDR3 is CASSSGQGVVEQYF. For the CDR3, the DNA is TGTGCCAGCAGTTCGGGACAGGGGGTGGTCGAGCAGTACTTC.

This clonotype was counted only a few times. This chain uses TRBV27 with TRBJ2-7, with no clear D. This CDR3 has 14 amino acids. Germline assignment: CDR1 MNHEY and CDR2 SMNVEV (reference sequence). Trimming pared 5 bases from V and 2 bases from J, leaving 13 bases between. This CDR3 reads CASSESTSTYEQYF. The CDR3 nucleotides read TGTGCCAGCAGTGAGTCAACATCTACCTACGAGCAGTACTTC.

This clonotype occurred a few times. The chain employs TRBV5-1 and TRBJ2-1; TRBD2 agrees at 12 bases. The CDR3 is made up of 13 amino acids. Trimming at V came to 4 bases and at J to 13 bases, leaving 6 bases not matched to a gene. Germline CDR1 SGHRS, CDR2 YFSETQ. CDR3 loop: CASSDGLAGIQFF. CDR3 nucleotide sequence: TGCGCCAGCAGCGATGGACTAGCGGGGATCCAGTTCTTC.